The present T cell receptor beta chain was sequenced within a study of vaccination effects on CD4 cells after COVID-19. Study background: Participants completed two doses of the BNT162b2 or mRNA-1273 vaccine.

Clones were sequenced by immunoSEQ multiplex PCR, and TCRdb holds only the in-frame ones, with some missing. The sample lists about 41,000 clones, around 67% seen once, with approximately 27% in the top ten. Before sequencing, viral peptide pools were used by the ViraFEST assay to expand antigen-specific CD4+ T cells. Upon completion of 10 days in culture, CD4+ T cells were isolated. Vaccine recipients, nucleocapsid antibody negative, had no prior SARS-CoV-2 infection. As regards this clone: As yet, its antigen is unknown.

General study findings and limits: Only a few convalescent patients and no early post-infection timepoints featured in the study.

V lost 0 bases to trimming and J lost 1 base; unmatched junction nucleotides: 11. Germline values: CDR1 MGHRA, CDR2 YSYEKL. The length of the CDR3 is 20 residues. The J gene is TRBJ2-3, the V gene TRBV4-1; 12 nucleotides line up with TRBD2. The sample here was CD4+ T cells from PBMCs cultured with HCoV-OC43 spike peptides, taken before COVID-19 vaccination. Subset described: HCoV-OC43 spike overlapping peptide pool stimulation. This receptor was taken from a human donor who received a COVID-19 vaccine. The CDR3 coding sequence is TGCGCCAGCAGCCAAGATGTGTGGACTAGCGGGACGGAAGGCACAGATACGCAGTATTTT. This encodes CASSQDVWTSGTEGTDTQYF.